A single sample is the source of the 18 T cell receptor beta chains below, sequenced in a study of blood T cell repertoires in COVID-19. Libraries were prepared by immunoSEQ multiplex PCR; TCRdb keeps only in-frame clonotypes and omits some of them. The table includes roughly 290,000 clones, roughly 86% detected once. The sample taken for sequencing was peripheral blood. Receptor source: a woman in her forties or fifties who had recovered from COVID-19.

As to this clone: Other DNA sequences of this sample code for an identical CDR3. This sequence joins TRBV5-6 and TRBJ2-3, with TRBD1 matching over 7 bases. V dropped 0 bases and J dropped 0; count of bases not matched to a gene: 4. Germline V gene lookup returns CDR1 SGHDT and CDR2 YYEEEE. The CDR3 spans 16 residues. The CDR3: CASSLDRGSSTDTQYF. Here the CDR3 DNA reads TGTGCCAGCAGCTTGGACAGGGGCTCTAGCACAGATACGCAGTATTTT.

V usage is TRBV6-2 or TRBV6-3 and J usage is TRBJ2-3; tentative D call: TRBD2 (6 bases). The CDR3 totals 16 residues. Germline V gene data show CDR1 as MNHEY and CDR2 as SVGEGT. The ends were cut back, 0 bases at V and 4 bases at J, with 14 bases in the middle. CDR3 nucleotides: TGTGCCAGCAGTTACTCTCGGGACTCAGGCCCAGATACGCAGTATTTT. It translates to CASSYSRDSGPDTQYF.

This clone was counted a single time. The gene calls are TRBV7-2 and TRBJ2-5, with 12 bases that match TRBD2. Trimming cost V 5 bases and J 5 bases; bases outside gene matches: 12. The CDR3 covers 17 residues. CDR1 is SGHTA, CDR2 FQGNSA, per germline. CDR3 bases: TGTGCCAGCAGCGCCTTCGCTAGCGGGGGGGCCGTCGAGACCCAGTACTTC. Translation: CASSAFASGGAVETQYF.

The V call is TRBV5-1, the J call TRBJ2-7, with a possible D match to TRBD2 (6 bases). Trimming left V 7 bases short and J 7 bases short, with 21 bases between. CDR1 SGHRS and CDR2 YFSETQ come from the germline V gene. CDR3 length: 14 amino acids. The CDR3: CASSNTGRTMEQYF. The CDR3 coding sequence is TGCGCCAGCTCCAATACGGGACGGACTATGGAGCAGTACTTC.

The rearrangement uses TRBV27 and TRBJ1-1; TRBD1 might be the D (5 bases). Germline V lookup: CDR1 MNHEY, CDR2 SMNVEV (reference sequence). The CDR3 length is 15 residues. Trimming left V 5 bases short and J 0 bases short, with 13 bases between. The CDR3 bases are TGTGCCAGCAGTGCTCGACAGATGATGAACACTGAAGCTTTCTTT. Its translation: CASSARQMMNTEAFF.

CDR3 in amino acids: CASSVAVRGMGGELFF. CDR3 nucleotide sequence: TGTGCCAGCAGCGTGGCTGTGCGGGGGATGGGCGGGGAGCTGTTTTTT. The chain uses TRBV9 and TRBJ2-2; 7 bases map to TRBD2. The germline V gene has CDR1 SGDLS and CDR2 YYNGEE. V trimming: 2 bases; J trimming: 7 bases; junction bases outside the gene matches: 11. This CDR3 comprises 16 residues.

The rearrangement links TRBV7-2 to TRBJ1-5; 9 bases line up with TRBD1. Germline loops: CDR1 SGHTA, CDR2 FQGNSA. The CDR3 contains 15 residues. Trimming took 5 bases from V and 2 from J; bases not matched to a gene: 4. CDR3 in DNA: TGTGCCAGCAGCCGGACAGGGGACGGCAATCAGCCCCAGCATTTT. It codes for CASSRTGDGNQPQHF.

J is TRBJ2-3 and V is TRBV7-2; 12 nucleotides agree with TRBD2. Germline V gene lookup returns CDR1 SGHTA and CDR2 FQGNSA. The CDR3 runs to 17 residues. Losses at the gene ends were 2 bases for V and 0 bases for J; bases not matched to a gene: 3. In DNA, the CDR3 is TGTGCCAGCAGCTTACTAGCGGGGGGGCTTAGCACAGATACGCAGTATTTT. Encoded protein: CASSLLAGGLSTDTQYF.

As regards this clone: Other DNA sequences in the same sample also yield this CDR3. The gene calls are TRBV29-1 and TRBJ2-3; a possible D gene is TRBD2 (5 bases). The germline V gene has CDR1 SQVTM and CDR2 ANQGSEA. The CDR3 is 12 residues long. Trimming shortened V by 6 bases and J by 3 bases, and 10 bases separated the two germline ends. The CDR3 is CSVVPGTDTQYF. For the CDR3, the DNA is TGCAGCGTGGTGCCGGGAACAGATACGCAGTATTTT.

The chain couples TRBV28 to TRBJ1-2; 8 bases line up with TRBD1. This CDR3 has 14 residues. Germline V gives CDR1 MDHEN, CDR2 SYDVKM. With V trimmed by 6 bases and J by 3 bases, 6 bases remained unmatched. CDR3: CASREQGVYYGYTF. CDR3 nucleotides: TGTGCCAGCAGGGAACAGGGGGTTTACTATGGCTACACCTTC.

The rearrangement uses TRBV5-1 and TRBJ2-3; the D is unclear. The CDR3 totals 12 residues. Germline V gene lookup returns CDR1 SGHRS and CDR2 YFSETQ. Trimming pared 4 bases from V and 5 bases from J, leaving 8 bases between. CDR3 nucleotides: TGCGCCAGCAGCACCGGAGAAGATACGCAGTATTTT. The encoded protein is CASSTGEDTQYF.

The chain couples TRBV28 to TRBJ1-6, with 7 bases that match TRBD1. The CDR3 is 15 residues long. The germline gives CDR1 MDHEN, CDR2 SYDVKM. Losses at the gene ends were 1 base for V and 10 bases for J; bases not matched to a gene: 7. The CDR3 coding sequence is TGTGCCAGCAGTTTATCGCAGGGGGTAGAGTCACCCCTCCACTTT. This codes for CASSLSQGVESPLHF.

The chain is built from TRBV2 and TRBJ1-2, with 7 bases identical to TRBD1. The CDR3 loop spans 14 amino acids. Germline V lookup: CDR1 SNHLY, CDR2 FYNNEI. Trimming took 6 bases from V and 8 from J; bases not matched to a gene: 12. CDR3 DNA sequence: TGTGCCAGCAGCGAGGACAGGCGCAGTTTCGGCTACACCTTC. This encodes CASSEDRRSFGYTF.

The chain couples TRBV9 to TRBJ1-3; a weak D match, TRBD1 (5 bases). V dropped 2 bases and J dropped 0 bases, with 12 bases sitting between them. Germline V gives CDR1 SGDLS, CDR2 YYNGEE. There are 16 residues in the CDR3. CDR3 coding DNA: TGTGCCAGCAGCGTCCGGGGGGATTTCTCTGGAAACACCATATATTTT. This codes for CASSVRGDFSGNTIYF.

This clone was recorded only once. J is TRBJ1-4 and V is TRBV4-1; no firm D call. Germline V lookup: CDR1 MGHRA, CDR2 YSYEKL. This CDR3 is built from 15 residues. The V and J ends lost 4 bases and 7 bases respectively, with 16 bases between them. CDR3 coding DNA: TGCGCCAGCAGCCTCGTCTCGAGTGAGGGTGAAAAACTGTTTTTT. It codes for CASSLVSSEGEKLFF.

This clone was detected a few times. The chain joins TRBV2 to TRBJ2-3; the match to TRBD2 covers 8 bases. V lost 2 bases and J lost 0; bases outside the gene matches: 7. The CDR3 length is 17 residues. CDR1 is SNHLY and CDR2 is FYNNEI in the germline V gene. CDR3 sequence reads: CASSESRTSLSTDTQYF. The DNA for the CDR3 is TGTGCCAGCAGTGAATCTCGGACTAGCCTTAGCACAGATACGCAGTATTTT.

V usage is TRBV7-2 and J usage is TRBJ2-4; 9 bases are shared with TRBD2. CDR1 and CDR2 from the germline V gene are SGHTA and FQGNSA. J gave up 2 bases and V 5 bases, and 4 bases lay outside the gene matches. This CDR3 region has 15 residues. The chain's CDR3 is CASSSSGSSKNIQYF. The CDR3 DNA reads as TGTGCCAGCAGCAGTAGCGGGAGTTCCAAAAACATTCAGTACTTC.

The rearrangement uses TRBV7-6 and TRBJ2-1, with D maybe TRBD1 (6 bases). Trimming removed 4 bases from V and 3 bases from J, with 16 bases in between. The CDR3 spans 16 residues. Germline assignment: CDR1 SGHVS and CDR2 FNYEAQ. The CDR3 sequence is CASSSIAGVHYNEQFF. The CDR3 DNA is TGTGCCAGCAGCTCGATTGCAGGGGTCCACTACAATGAGCAGTTCTTC.